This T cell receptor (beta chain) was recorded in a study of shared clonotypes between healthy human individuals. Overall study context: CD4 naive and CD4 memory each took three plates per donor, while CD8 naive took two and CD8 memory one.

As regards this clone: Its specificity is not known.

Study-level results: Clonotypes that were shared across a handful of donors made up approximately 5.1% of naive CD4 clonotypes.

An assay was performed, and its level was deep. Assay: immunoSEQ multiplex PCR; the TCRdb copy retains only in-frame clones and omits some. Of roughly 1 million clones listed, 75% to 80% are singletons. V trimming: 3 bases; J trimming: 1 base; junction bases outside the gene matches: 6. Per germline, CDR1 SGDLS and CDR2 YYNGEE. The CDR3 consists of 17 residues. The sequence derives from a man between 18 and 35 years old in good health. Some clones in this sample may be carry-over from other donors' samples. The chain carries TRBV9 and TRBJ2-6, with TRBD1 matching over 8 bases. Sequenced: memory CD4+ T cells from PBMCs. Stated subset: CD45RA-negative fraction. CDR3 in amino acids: CASSGDRGYSGANVLTF. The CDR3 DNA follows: TGTGCCAGCAGCGGAGACAGGGGATATTCTGGGGCCAACGTCCTGACTTTC.